Detailed here is one TCR beta chain. These data come from a study of blood T cell repertoires in COVID-19. Only in-frame clones appear in the TCRdb table, and some are missing; sequencing was by immunoSEQ multiplex PCR. The repertoire includes a few hundred thousand clones, more than 75% of them detected once, and more than 0.95% sits in the top ten. Those enrolled, adults aged about 18 to 89 years, came from roughly 22 US areas. Symptom resolution, clearance, or two negative PCRs marked donors in Cohort 3 as recovered. Per germline, CDR1 MNHEY and CDR2 SMNVEV (reference sequence). The CDR3 spans 13 residues. Trimming left V 6 bases short and J 3 bases short, with 11 bases between.

This sequence was found in a woman aged 18-29 years who had recovered from COVID-19. This chain connects TRBV27 to TRBJ1-2, with D possibly TRBD1 on 6 matching bases. The sample taken for sequencing was PBMCs or T cells enriched from blood (not recorded which). The CDR3 sequence: CASRAGADYGYTF. In DNA, the CDR3 is TGTGCCAGCAGGGCGGGGGCTGACTATGGCTACACCTTC.